This is a list of T cell receptor beta chains from one sample in a study of cytomegalovirus exposure and HLA in healthy donors. TCRdb keeps only in-frame clones here, not all; method: immunoSEQ multiplex PCR. The sample includes about 150,000 clones, about four fifths of them seen just once. The sequencing sample was made of PBMCs. All receptors derive from a woman in her forties in good health and CMV-seropositive. Each CDR3 is given with its conserved first and last residue. D genes are given only for firm matches. A clone size is listed for some rows: how often the clone was seen (once, few, many), or a class if it is expanded.

V gene,clone size,J gene,CDR3 length,D gene,CDR3 DNA,CDR3 protein
TRBV28,-,TRBJ2-6,16,-,TGTGCCACTTCGGAGCACTCCGCCTCTGGGGCCAACGTCCTGACTTTC,CATSEHSASGANVLTF
TRBV25-1,-,TRBJ2-7,15,-,TGTGCCAGCAGTGAGCTTCTCTCTGGTGGAGGCGAGCAGTACTTC,CASSELLSGGGEQYF
TRBV20-1,few,TRBJ1-2,11,-,TGCAGTGCTAGAGGACAGGCCGGCTACACCTTC,CSARGQAGYTF
TRBV19,-,TRBJ1-2,14,TRBD1,TGTGCCAGTAGTATCTACAGGGGGCGCGAAGGCTACACCTTC,CASSIYRGREGYTF
TRBV18,-,TRBJ1-5,17,-,TGTGCCAGCTCACCACGCGCAGGGACTTATAGCAATCAGCCCCAGCATTTT,CASSPRAGTYSNQPQHF
TRBV4-3,-,TRBJ2-7,14,-,TGCGCCAGCAGCCAAGACGGACAGTTAGGCGAGCAGTACTTC,CASSQDGQLGEQYF
TRBV9,-,TRBJ2-4,16,TRBD2,TGTGCCAGCAGCGATAGCGGGGGGGGAGCCAAAAACATTCAGTACTTC,CASSDSGGGAKNIQYF
TRBV6-1,once,TRBJ2-7,13,-,TGTGCCAGCAGTGATGCGGGGTACTACGAGCAGTACTTC,CASSDAGYYEQYF
TRBV29-1,-,TRBJ2-1,13,-,TGCAGCGTTGACTGGGGGGGCCTTGGTGAGCAGTTCTTC,CSVDWGGLGEQFF
TRBV9,few,TRBJ1-6,14,-,TGTGCCAGCAGCCCCAAACCAGGTCTTTCACCCCTCCACTTT,CASSPKPGLSPLHF
TRBV27,-,TRBJ2-7,15,TRBD1,TGTGCCAGCAGTCGAACGACAGGGGGGGCCTACGAGCAGTACTTC,CASSRTTGGAYEQYF
TRBV28,-,TRBJ2-4,16,-,TGTGCCAGCAGTTCGCCGCTAACTTTAGCCAAAAACATTCAGTACTTC,CASSSPLTLAKNIQYF
TRBV27,-,TRBJ2-7,14,-,TGTGCCAGCAGTTTAAGAGCCACAGCCTACGAGCAGTACTTC,CASSLRATAYEQYF
TRBV15,many,TRBJ1-5,14,-,TGTGCCACCAGCATACTATCGGGGGACCAGCCCCAGCATTTT,CATSILSGDQPQHF
TRBV6-6,few,TRBJ1-5,13,-,TGTGCCACCGAGGATGGGGGGGCTCAGCCCCAGCATTTT,CATEDGGAQPQHF
TRBV5-5,-,TRBJ2-3,14,-,TGTGCCAGCAGCCGATCAGGGGGCACAGATACGCAGTATTTT,CASSRSGGTDTQYF
TRBV5-3,-,TRBJ2-7,15,TRBD1,TGTGCCAGAAGCTTGACGGGACAGGTTTCTTACGAGCAGTACTTC,CARSLTGQVSYEQYF
TRBV30,few,TRBJ1-1,13,-,TGTGCCTGGAGTTCTACAGGGTCGACTGAAGCTTTCTTT,CAWSSTGSTEAFF
TRBV15,-,TRBJ2-7,12,-,TGTGCCACCAGCAGAGATCAGGACGAGCAGTACTTC,CATSRDQDEQYF
TRBV28,few,TRBJ1-4,15,TRBD1,TGTGCCAGCAACTTGCCCGGACAGGGTTGGGAAAAACTGTTTTTT,CASNLPGQGWEKLFF
TRBV19,once,TRBJ2-2,14,-,TGTGCCAGTAGTGCCCTTAGCACCCCCGGGGAGCTGTTTTTT,CASSALSTPGELFF
TRBV7-9,-,TRBJ1-1,14,-,TGTGCCAGCAGCTTAGCGGGGGGGAGCACTGAAGCTTTCTTT,CASSLAGGSTEAFF
TRBV4-1,-,TRBJ2-3,14,TRBD2,TGCGCCAGCAGCCCCCAGCGGGGAGAAGATACGCAGTATTTT,CASSPQRGEDTQYF
TRBV28,-,TRBJ1-2,14,-,TGTGCCAGCAGTTCTGGGGGGGTCTATTATGGCTACACCTTC,CASSSGGVYYGYTF
TRBV30,-,TRBJ2-6,17,TRBD2,TGTGCCTACCTCACCGGGGGGGCCTACCCTGGGGCCAACGTCCTGACTTTC,CAYLTGGAYPGANVLTF
TRBV7-9,-,TRBJ2-4,15,-,TGTGCCAGCAGCTTAGGGGAGGATGCCAAAAACATTCAGTACTTC,CASSLGEDAKNIQYF
TRBV5-3,once,TRBJ1-2,14,TRBD1,TGTGCCAGAAGGGACAGGGGTAAGGTCTATGGCTACACCTTC,CARRDRGKVYGYTF
TRBV9,-,TRBJ2-7,15,TRBD2,TGTGCCAGCAGCGTAGGGAGCGGGGGGTATTACGAGCAGTACTTC,CASSVGSGGYYEQYF
TRBV6-5,-,TRBJ1-1,14,TRBD1,TGTGCCAGCAGTTCATTGGACAGGAGCACTGAAGCTTTCTTT,CASSSLDRSTEAFF
TRBV6-6,-,TRBJ1-1,11,-,TGTGCCAGCAGTCCCCGAGCTGAAGCTTTCTTT,CASSPRAEAFF
TRBV9,-,TRBJ2-3,19,TRBD2,TGTGCCAGCAGCCGGACCCCAACGACTAGCGGGAGAAAGGTGGATACGCAGTATTTT,CASSRTPTTSGRKVDTQYF
TRBV7-8,-,TRBJ1-2,14,TRBD1,TGTGCCAGCAGCATGCAGGGGGTCGACTATGGCTACACCTTC,CASSMQGVDYGYTF
TRBV6-1,-,TRBJ1-2,11,TRBD1,TGTGCCAGCCAGACAGGGGGCGGCTACACCTTC,CASQTGGGYTF
TRBV2,few,TRBJ1-1,14,-,TGTGCCAGCAGTGGGCGGACTGCGAACACTGAAGCTTTCTTT,CASSGRTANTEAFF
TRBV2,-,TRBJ2-2,15,TRBD2,TGTGCCGTCCCCACAGCGGGGGTCGAGACCGGGGAGCTGTTTTTT,CAVPTAGVETGELFF
TRBV7-8,once,TRBJ2-7,14,-,TGTGCCAGCAGCTTACTTTACCAGGGCCGCGAGCAGTACTTC,CASSLLYQGREQYF
TRBV6-1,-,TRBJ2-3,15,-,TGTGCCAGCAGTATAGCGGAGGGGTTCACAGATACGCAGTATTTT,CASSIAEGFTDTQYF
TRBV6-1,-,TRBJ1-1,12,-,TGTGCCAGCACTACAGGTGGGGCTGAAGCTTTCTTT,CASTTGGAEAFF
TRBV6-6,-,TRBJ2-6,15,-,TGTGCCAGCAGTTACGTCGGGATCGGGGCCAACGTCCTGACTTTC,CASSYVGIGANVLTF
TRBV6-1,-,TRBJ2-5,17,-,TGTGCCAGCAGTGAAGAGAGGATAGGTGGGGCACAAGGGACCCAGTACTTC,CASSEERIGGAQGTQYF
TRBV7-9,-,TRBJ2-3,16,TRBD2,TGTTCCAGCAGCTTAGAAGTACTAGCGGGAGAGGATACGCAGTATTTT,CSSSLEVLAGEDTQYF
TRBV7-2,once,TRBJ2-1,16,-,TGTGCCAGCAGCTTAGTCGGCGGGACTCCCCCCAATGAGCAGTTCTTC,CASSLVGGTPPNEQFF
TRBV6-5,-,TRBJ2-3,15,TRBD2,TGTGCCAGCAGCCCCACTAGCGGAATATTTAATACGCAGTATTTT,CASSPTSGIFNTQYF
TRBV19,-,TRBJ1-2,14,-,TGTGCCAGTAGCCCCCGTGGGGGGGACTATGGCTACACCTTC,CASSPRGGDYGYTF
TRBV2,-,TRBJ2-1,15,TRBD2,TGTGCCAGCAAATTAGGGACTAGCGGTTACAATGAGCAGTTCTTC,CASKLGTSGYNEQFF
TRBV27,-,TRBJ1-6,14,TRBD1,TGTGCCAGCAGTCCGGACAGGGTTAATTCACCCCTCCACTTT,CASSPDRVNSPLHF
TRBV27,-,TRBJ2-2,15,TRBD2,TGTGCCAGCAGTTTAGCTAGCGGGAGAGCCGGGGAGCTGTTTTTT,CASSLASGRAGELFF
TRBV11-2,-,TRBJ2-1,14,-,TGTGCCAGCAGCTTAGGACCAGGTGTTCGGGAGCAGTTCTTC,CASSLGPGVREQFF
TRBV6-1,few,TRBJ1-2,13,TRBD1,TGTGCCAGCACGGGGACAGCGAACTATGGCTACACCTTC,CASTGTANYGYTF
TRBV25-1,-,TRBJ2-1,15,-,TGTGCCAGCAGTGAAGTGAACAGGCTTTACAATGAGCAGTTCTTC,CASSEVNRLYNEQFF
TRBV19,-,TRBJ2-3,13,-,TGTGCCAGTAGTGGGAGAAAGGGAGATACGCAGTATTTT,CASSGRKGDTQYF
TRBV30,-,TRBJ1-2,12,-,TGTGCCTGGACAGGGGCTAACTATGGCTACACCTTC,CAWTGANYGYTF
TRBV5-6,-,TRBJ2-1,14,TRBD2,TGTGCCAGCGTCGGGACTAGCGTTTACAATGAGCAGTTCTTC,CASVGTSVYNEQFF
TRBV10-1,-,TRBJ2-3,16,TRBD1,TGCGCCAGCAGTGCCTACAGGGGGCTAAGCACAGATACGCAGTATTTT,CASSAYRGLSTDTQYF